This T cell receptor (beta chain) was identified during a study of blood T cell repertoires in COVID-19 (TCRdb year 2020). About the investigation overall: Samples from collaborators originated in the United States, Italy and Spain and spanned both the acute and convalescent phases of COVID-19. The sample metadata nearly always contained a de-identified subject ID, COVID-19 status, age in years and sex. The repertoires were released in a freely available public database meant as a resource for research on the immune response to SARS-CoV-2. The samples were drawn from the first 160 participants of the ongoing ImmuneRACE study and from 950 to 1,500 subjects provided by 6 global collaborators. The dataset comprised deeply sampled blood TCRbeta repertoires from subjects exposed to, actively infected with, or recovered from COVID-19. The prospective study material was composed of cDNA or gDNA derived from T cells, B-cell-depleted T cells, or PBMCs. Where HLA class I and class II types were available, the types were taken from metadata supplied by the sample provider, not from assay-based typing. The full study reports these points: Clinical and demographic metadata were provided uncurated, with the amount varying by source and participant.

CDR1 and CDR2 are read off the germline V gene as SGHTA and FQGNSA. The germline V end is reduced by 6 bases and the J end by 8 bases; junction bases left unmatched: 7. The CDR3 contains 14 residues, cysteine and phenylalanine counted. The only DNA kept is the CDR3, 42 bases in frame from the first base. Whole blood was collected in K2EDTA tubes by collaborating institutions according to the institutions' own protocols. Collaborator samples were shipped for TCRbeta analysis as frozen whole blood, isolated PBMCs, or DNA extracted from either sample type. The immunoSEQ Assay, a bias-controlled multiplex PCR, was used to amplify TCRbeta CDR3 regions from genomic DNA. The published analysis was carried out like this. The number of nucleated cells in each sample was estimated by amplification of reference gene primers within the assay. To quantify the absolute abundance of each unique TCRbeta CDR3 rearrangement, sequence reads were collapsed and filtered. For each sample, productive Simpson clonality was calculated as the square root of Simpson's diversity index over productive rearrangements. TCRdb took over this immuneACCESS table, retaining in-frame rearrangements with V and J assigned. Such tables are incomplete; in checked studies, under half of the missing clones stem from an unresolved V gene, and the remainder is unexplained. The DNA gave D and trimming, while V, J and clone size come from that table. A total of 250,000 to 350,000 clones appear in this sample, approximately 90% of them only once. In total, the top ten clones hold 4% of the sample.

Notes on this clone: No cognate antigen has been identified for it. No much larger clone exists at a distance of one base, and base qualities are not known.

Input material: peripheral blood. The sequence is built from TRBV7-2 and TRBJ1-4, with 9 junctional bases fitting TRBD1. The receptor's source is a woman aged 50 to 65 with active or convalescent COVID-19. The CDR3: CASSLGTGYEKLFF. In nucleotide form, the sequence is TGTGCCAGCAGTCTAGGGACAGGGTACGAAAAACTGTTTTTT.